The entry that follows covers one T cell receptor (beta chain) sequence. Preparation of the TCRbeta library used unique molecular identifiers. TCRdb analysed the PCR reads with MiXCR anew, one entry per CDR3 protein. Found here are around 340,000 distinct CDR3 sequences, 10% to 15% of them singletons; the top ten hold around 4%. This entry belongs to a study of T-cell reconstitution after alpha-beta-depleted transplantation in children. Germline CDR1 SGDLS, CDR2 YYNGEE. V shed 1 base and J shed 4 bases, with 13 bases lying between them. The CDR3 consists of 15 residues. The sequences come from PBMCs, collected from the stem cell graft. This TCR was recovered from a human donor who donated a stem cell graft to a child with Fanconi anemia. The rearrangement uses TRBV9 and TRBJ2-3; D is tentatively TRBD1 or TRBD2 (5 bases each). CDR3 bases: TGTGCCAGCAGCGTATTATCGGGGCGCTCAGATACGCAGTATTTT. Translating it yields CASSVLSGRSDTQYF.